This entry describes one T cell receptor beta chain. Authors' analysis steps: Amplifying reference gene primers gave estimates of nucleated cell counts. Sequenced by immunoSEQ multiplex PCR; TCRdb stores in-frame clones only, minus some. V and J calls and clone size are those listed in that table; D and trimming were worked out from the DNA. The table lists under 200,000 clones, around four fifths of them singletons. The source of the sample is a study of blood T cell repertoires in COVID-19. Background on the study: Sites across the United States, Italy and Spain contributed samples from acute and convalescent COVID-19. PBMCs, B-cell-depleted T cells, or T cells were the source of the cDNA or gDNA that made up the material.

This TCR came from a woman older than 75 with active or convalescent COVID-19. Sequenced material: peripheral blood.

The CDR3 DNA reads TGTGCCAGCAGCTTAGGAGCCGACTACAATGAGCAGTTCTTC. As protein: CASSLGADYNEQFF. The V gene is TRBV7-3, the J gene TRBJ2-1, with unresolved D. Germline CDR1 reads SGHTA; CDR2 reads FQGTGA. Trimming shortened V by 2 bases and J by 3 bases, and 8 bases separated the two germline ends. This CDR3 spans 14 amino acids.